The T cell receptor (beta chain) under discussion was sequenced for a study of tumor-infiltrating lymphocytes in primary liver carcinoma. Whole-study context: Ranging in age from 30 to 69 years, the patients were men and women. Findings and limits, study-wide: Significantly larger top-250-clone fractions were found in tumors than in blood (p = 0.039). Tumor region pairs shared more overlap than did tumor-adjacent and tumor-blood pairs.

They got blood RNA out of unsorted whole blood and also pulled out germline DNA. This clonotype occurred many times. Antigen unknown. The CDR3 consists of 17 residues. J was trimmed by 0 bases and V by 0 bases; bases with no gene match: 8. Germline V gene lookup returns CDR1 SGHAT and CDR2 FQNNGV. Researchers generated TCR beta cDNA from about 500 ng of total RNA, relying on a constant-region primer. Amplification in three nested multiplex PCR rounds with slightly modified ARM-PCR gave rise to TCR beta libraries. Use of TRBV1-TRBV30 forward primers with a C-beta reverse primer characterized the first two PCR rounds, which lasted about 9 cycles each. MiXCR, applied by TCRdb to the multiplex PCR reads, yields one record per CDR3 protein. The table shows roughly 180,000 distinct CDR3 sequences, with over 45% occurring only once.

The TCR originated in a man between 35 and 55 years old with primary liver carcinoma and hepatitis B virus infection. The rearrangement uses TRBV11-2 and TRBJ2-7; 7 nucleotides match TRBD1. Sequencing was carried out using peripheral blood. The CDR3 region is CASSLEPPGQTSYEQYF. The DNA for the CDR3 is TGTGCCAGCAGCTTAGAGCCTCCGGGACAGACCTCCTACGAGCAGTACTTC. Full variable domain (remainder filled in from reference TRBV11-2 and TRBJ2-7): EAGVAQSPRYKIIEKRQSVAFWCNPISGHATLYWYQQILGQGPKLLIQFQNNGVVDDSQLPKDRFSAERLKGVDSTLKIQPAKLEDSAVYLCASSLEPPGQTSYEQYFGPGTRLTVT.